Below are 11 T cell receptor beta chains sequenced from a single sample in a study of T-cell reconstitution after alpha-beta-depleted transplantation in children. Preparation of the TCRbeta library used unique molecular identifiers. One entry per CDR3 protein, called by TCRdb with MiXCR from the PCR reads. This sample has under 400,000 distinct CDR3 sequences, with around 25% found just once. Specimen: PBMCs, mostly from graft donor cells, collected 180 days after TCRalphabeta/CD19-depleted stem cell transplant. Every receptor here comes from a male patient younger than 18 who had a stem cell transplant for acute lymphoblastic leukemia, so the T cells may come from the graft donor.

This clonotype was found many times. J is TRBJ1-2 and V is TRBV7-9; D unresolved. Trimming took off 5 bases at V and 3 bases at J, with 16 bases between the two ends. This CDR3 comprises 15 residues. Germline CDR1 is SEHNR and CDR2 is FQNEAQ (reference sequence). The CDR3 region is CASSLTQLIDYGYTF. CDR3 DNA: TGTGCCAGCAGCCTTACACAGCTAATAGACTATGGCTACACCTTC.

V and J are TRBV5-1 and TRBJ1-2; D may be TRBD1 (5 bases). From germline, CDR1 is SGHRS and CDR2 YFSETQ. Trimming pared 4 bases from V and 6 bases from J, leaving 7 bases between. The CDR3 extends over 11 amino acids. CDR3 in DNA: TGCGCCAGCAGCCGGGGGGATGGCTACACCTTC. It translates to CASSRGDGYTF. The full variable domain, in which reference TRBV5-1 and TRBJ1-2 provide the parts outside the CDR3, is KAGVTQTPRYLIKTRGQQVTLSCSPISGHRSVSWYQQTPGQGLQFLFEYFSETQRNKGNFPGRFSGRQFSNSRSEMNVSTLELGDSALYLCASSRGDGYTFGSGTRLTVV.

The chain carries TRBV11-1 and TRBJ2-3; D uncertain. V shed 5 bases and J shed 0 bases, with 9 bases lying between them. Germline V gene sequence: CDR1 SGHAT, CDR2 FQDESV (reference sequence). The CDR3 runs 14 residues. This CDR3 reads CASSESLSTDTQYF. The CDR3 coding sequence is TGTGCCAGCAGCGAGTCTCTGAGCACAGATACGCAGTATTTT.

This chain uses TRBV20-1 with TRBJ2-1; TRBD1 might be the D (6 bases). Looked up from germline, CDR1 is DFQATT and CDR2 is SNEGSKA (reference sequence). This CDR3 comprises 15 residues. Trimming cost V 1 base and J 4 bases, with 14 bases left between them. CDR3 sequence: CSARAEPRGYNEQFF. The CDR3 nucleotides are TGCAGTGCTAGAGCGGAGCCTAGGGGGTACAATGAGCAGTTCTTC.

This chain links TRBV10-3 with TRBJ2-7, with 12 bases fitting TRBD2. This CDR3 has 16 residues. V trimming: 3 bases; J trimming: 2 bases; junction bases outside the gene matches: 5. Germline V CDR1 and CDR2: ENHRY, SYGVKD. CDR3 sequence (DNA): TGTGCCATCAGTGAATCGAGACTAGCGGGAGCCTACGAGCAGTACTTC. Translation: CAISESRLAGAYEQYF.

This clonotype was picked up a small number of times. The V and J genes are TRBV20-1 and TRBJ2-7; D gene uncertain. V lost 3 bases and J 9 bases, leaving 21 bases between the germline ends. This CDR3 region has 14 residues. The V gene's germline CDR1 is DFQATT and CDR2 SNEGSKA (reference sequence). The CDR3 protein is CSASKSQSPTGQYF. The CDR3 nucleotides read TGCAGTGCTAGTAAGTCGCAGTCCCCGACGGGGCAGTACTTC.

The genes are TRBV20-1 and TRBJ2-3; 8 bases fit TRBD2. This CDR3 comprises 15 residues. Germline CDR1 is DFQATT and CDR2 is SNEGSKA (reference sequence). Trimming took 5 bases from V and 5 from J; bases not matched to a gene: 12. The CDR3 nucleotides read TGCAGTGCTCCACGGGGAGCGGGAGTGCGAGATACGCAGTATTTT. Amino acids: CSAPRGAGVRDTQYF.

The rearrangement links TRBV5-5 to TRBJ2-3; 11 bases agree with TRBD1. The V segment lost 0 bases and the J segment 5 bases; nucleotides outside the gene matches: 5. The CDR3 is 16 amino acids. Germline values: CDR1 SGHKS, CDR2 YYEKEE (reference sequence). This CDR3 is CASSLAKGTGGDTQYF. The CDR3 bases are TGTGCCAGCAGCTTGGCAAAGGGGACAGGGGGAGATACGCAGTATTTT.

This clonotype was detected a few times. The chain employs TRBV7-2 and TRBJ1-5; a weak D match, TRBD1 (5 bases). V lost 5 bases to trimming and J lost 5 bases, with 13 bases between them. Germline-derived CDR1 and CDR2 are SGHTA and FQGNSA. The CDR3 has 14 amino acids. The CDR3 region has the DNA TGTGCCAGCAGCCACGGGGGAACGCATCAGCCCCAGCATTTT. It encodes CASSHGGTHQPQHF.

This clonotype was seen only a few times. The chain couples TRBV6-1 to TRBJ2-1, with 14 bases aligning to TRBD2. The CDR3 totals 16 residues. The trim removed 6 bases at V and 4 bases at J, leaving 5 bases unmatched. The V gene's germline CDR1 is MNHNS and CDR2 SASEGT. Written as DNA, the CDR3 is TGTGCCAGCAGGGGACTAGCGGGAGCACCGTACAATGAGCAGTTCTTC. Its translation: CASRGLAGAPYNEQFF.

This clonotype has just a few counts. The V gene is TRBV12-3 or TRBV12-4, the J gene TRBJ2-3; D possibly corresponds to TRBD1 (5 bases). Trimming pared 6 bases from V and 5 bases from J, leaving 21 bases between. The CDR3 sequence is 16 residues long. The CDR3 DNA is TGTGCCAGCAGACCCGACAGTCGGATTCGGTTAGATACGCAGTATTTT. It yields the protein CASRPDSRIRLDTQYF.